This note documents a single T cell receptor beta chain sequence. Assay: immunoSEQ multiplex PCR; the TCRdb copy retains only in-frame clones and omits some. The table records approximately 89,000 clones, 94% of them present only once. The CDR3 covers 15 residues. CDR1 and CDR2 (germline): SGHRS, YFSETQ. The trim removed 0 bases at V and 6 bases at J, leaving 4 bases unmatched. The sample originates from a study of technical replicates of blood from a few donors. The V gene is TRBV5-1, the J gene TRBJ2-7, with 12 bases matching TRBD2. Sample: T cells isolated from PBMCs. The TCR was taken from a human donor in good health. This CDR3 is CASSLDTSGRIEQYF. For the CDR3, the DNA is TGCGCCAGCAGCTTGGATACTAGCGGGAGGATCGAGCAGTACTTC.